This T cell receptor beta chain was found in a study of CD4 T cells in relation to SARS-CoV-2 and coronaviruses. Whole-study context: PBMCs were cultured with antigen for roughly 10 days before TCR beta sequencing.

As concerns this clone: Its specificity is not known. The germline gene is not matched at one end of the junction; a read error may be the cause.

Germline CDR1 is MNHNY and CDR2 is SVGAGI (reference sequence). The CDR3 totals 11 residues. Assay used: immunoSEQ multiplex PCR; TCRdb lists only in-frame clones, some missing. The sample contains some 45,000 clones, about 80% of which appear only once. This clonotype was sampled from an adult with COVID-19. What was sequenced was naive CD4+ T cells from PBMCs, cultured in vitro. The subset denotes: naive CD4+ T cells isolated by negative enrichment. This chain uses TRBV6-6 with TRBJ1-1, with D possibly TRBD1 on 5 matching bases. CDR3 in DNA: TGTGCCAGCAGTTGGGACCGCGCAAATTCTTTT. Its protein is CASSWDRANSF.